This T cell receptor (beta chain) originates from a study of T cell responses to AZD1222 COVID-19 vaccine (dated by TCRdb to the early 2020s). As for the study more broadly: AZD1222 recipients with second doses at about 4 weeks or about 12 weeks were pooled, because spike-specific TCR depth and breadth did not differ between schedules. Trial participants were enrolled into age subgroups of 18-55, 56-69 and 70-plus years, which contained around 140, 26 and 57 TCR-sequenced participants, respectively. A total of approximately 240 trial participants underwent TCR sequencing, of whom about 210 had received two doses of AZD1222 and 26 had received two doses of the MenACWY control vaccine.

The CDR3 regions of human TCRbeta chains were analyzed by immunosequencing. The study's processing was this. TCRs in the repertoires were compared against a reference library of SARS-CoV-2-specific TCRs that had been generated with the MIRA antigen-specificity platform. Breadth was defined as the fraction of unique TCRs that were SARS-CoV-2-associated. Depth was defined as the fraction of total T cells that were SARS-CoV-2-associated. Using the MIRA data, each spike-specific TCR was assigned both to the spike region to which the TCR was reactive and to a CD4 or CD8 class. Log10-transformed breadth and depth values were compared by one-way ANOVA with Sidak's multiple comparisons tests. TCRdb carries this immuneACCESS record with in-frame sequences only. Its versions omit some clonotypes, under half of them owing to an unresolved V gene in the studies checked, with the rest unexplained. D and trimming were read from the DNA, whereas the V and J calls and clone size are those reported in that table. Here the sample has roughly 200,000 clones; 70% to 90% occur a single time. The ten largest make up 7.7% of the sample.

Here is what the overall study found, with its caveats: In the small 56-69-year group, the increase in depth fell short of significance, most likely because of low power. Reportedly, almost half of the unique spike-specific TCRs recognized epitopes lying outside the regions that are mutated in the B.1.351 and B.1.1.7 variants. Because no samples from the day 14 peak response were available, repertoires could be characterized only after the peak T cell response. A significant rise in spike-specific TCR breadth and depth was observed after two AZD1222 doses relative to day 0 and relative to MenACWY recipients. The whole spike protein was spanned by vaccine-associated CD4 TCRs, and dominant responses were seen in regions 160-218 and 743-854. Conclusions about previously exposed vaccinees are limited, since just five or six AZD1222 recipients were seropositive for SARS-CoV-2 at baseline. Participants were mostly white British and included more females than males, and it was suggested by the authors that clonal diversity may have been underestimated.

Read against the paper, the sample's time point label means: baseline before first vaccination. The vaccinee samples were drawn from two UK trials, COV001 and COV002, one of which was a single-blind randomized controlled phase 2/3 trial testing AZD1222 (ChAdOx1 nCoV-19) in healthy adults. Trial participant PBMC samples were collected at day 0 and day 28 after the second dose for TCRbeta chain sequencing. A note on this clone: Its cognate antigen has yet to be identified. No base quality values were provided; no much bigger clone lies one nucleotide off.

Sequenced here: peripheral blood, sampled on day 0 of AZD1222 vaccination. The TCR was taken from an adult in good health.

The CDR3 amino acid sequence is: CSASAGMSSYEQYF. Here is the DNA: TGCAGTGCTAGTGCCGGGATGAGCTCCTACGAGCAGTACTTC. Here the chain combines TRBV20-1 and TRBJ2-7; 5 matching bases give a weak D call of TRBD2. Per the germline V gene (reference sequence), DFQATT is the CDR1 and SNEGSKA is the CDR2. The CDR3, from cysteine to phenylalanine, totals 14 residues. Only the CDR3 DNA is retained, 42 bases long and in frame from the first base. V drops 3 bases and J drops 0 bases, leaving 12 bases in between.